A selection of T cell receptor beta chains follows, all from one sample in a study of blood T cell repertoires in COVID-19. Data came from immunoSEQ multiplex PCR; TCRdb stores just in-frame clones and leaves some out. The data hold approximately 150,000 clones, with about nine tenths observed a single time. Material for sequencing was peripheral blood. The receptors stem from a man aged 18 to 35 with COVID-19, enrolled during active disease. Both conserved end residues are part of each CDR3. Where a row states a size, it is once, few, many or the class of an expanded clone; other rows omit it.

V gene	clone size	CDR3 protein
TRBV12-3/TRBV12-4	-	CASSLGEYTEAFF
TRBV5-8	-	CASNLDRGYEQYF
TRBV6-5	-	CASSYSNRPYEQYF
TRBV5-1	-	CASSSRDSPSNEKLFF
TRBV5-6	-	CASSFGGTGNTIYF
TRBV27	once	CASRGGGSHTYNEQFF
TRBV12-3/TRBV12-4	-	CASSGGHYNEQFF
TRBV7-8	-	CASSLVVTGGVNEQFF
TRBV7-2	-	CASSFSDRPSYEQYF
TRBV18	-	CASSPLAGPGANVLTF
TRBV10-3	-	CATFGTDSGNTIYF
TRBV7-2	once	CASSPNKGQIGNQPQHF
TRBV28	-	CASTPLGGRNIQYF
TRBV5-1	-	CASSTTGPSGYTF
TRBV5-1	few	CASSLAVSGPTDTQYF
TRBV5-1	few	CASSVGLVTGELFF
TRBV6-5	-	CASSYGRQGLQHF
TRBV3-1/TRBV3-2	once	CASSLNWGAYEQYF
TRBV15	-	CATRAGRGGSYEQYF
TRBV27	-	CASNTLAGTYNEQFF
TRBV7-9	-	CASSLRENYGYTF
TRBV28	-	CASSRGLAFSYEQYF
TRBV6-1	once	CASSEVADYGYTF
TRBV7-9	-	CASSSNSQPQHF
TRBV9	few	CASSVPGGGHGQPQHF
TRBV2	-	CASNYRGNYGYTF
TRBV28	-	CASRYGQGTGELFF
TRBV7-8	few	CASSLATGSYEQYF
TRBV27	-	CASSSLLDRLRSTGELFF
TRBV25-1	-	CASSDPPTGDYTGELFF
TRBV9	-	CASSDEGRYEQYF
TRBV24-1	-	CATSDYGLAAKETQYF
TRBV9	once	CASSVAGASGYNEQFF
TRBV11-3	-	CASSLGDRVLDTGELFF
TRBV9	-	CASSADREDTGELFF
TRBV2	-	CASFSTEAFF
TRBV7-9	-	CASSPPGGRGKNEQFF
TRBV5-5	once	CASSLAIGGNYGYTF
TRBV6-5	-	CASRFGLAGSYEQYF
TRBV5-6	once	CASSLGGTSKLLF
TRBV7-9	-	CASSYQGASYEQYF
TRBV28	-	CASSPGLAGNGQQYF
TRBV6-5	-	CASSYSRDRVGNEQFF
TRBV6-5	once	CATRTGGNEQFF
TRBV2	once	CASSGMSGEYF
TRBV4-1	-	CASSRAAGNTGELFF
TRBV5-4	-	CASSLGLAGGRYNEQFF
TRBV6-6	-	CASSEDRTYEQYF
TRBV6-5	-	CASSYGAGGNYNEQFF
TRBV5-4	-	CASSLVAYSYNEQFF